A selection of T cell receptor beta chains follows, all from one sample in a study of T cell responses to AZD1222 COVID-19 vaccine. Clones were read by immunoSEQ multiplex PCR, and TCRdb kept only the in-frame ones, dropping some. This sample carries some 110,000 clones, roughly 91% of them seen once, and the ten largest clones take approximately 7.1%. Source: peripheral blood, taken 28 days after the second AZD1222 dose. Source of these receptors: an adult who received the AZD1222 COVID-19 vaccine. Both conserved end residues are part of each CDR3. Fields, in order: V gene, clone size, J gene, D gene, CDR3 protein, CDR3 DNA. The D gene is left open where the match is weak. Clone size, where shown, is once, few, many, or a class for clones that have expanded.

TRBV27,.,TRBJ2-7,.,CASSSTGIVKYEQYF,TGTGCCAGCAGTTCCACAGGGATCGTTAAGTACGAGCAGTACTTC
TRBV6-5,.,TRBJ2-7,TRBD2,CASSPLAGDSYEQYF,TGTGCCAGCAGTCCACTAGCGGGGGACTCCTACGAGCAGTACTTT
TRBV6-6,.,TRBJ2-1,TRBD2,CASSPPPGREGRLDEQFF,TGTGCCAGCAGTCCTCCCCCAGGGCGGGAGGGCCGATTAGATGAGCAGTTCTTC
TRBV6-1,.,TRBJ1-1,.,CASSESPGAMNTEAFF,TGTGCCAGCAGTGAGTCCCCTGGGGCAATGAACACTGAAGCTTTCTTT
TRBV5-1,.,TRBJ2-7,.,CASSSVGTSPEEQYF,TGCGCCAGCAGCTCGGTGGGGACCTCCCCGGAGGAGCAGTACTTC
TRBV21-1,.,TRBJ1-3,.,CASTKVGASGNTIYF,TGTGCCAGCACCAAAGTAGGGGCCTCTGGAAACACCATATATTTT
TRBV7-9,.,TRBJ1-2,.,CASSFTGAAYGYTF,TGTGCCAGCAGCTTCACGGGGGCGGCCTATGGCTACACCTTC
TRBV2,.,TRBJ1-1,.,CASSVGFNTEAFF,TGTGCCAGCAGTGTGGGGTTCAACACTGAAGCTTTCTTT
TRBV4-1,.,TRBJ1-5,TRBD1,CASSQGGGSNQPQHF,TGCGCCAGCAGCCAGGGAGGGGGCTCTAATCAGCCCCAGCATTTT
TRBV9,.,TRBJ2-7,.,CASSVADLDYEQYF,TGTGCCAGCAGCGTAGCAGATTTAGACTACGAGCAGTACTTC
TRBV6-5,.,TRBJ2-1,TRBD2,CASSRLADNEQFF,TGTGCCAGCAGCCGACTAGCGGACAATGAGCAGTTCTTC
TRBV28,.,TRBJ1-2,.,CASSLRGAANYGYTF,TGTGCCAGCAGTTTGAGGGGCGCCGCCAACTATGGCTACACCTTC
TRBV11-3,once,TRBJ2-1,.,CASAANSYNEQFF,TGTGCCAGCGCGGCCAACTCCTACAATGAGCAGTTCTTC
TRBV7-2,.,TRBJ2-3,.,CASSFPTGGTDTQYF,TGTGCCAGCAGCTTCCCGACGGGGGGCACAGATACGCAGTATTTT
TRBV11-3,.,TRBJ2-5,TRBD1,CASSTGQVETQYF,TGTGCCAGCAGCACGGGACAGGTCGAGACCCAGTACTTC
TRBV5-1,.,TRBJ2-1,TRBD2,CASSLGLANYNEQFF,TGCGCCAGCAGCTTGGGACTAGCGAATTATAATGAGCAGTTCTTC
TRBV28,.,TRBJ2-7,TRBD1,CATSSPGTAYEQYF,TGTGCCACCTCCTCCCCGGGGACAGCATACGAGCAGTACTTC
TRBV9,once,TRBJ2-5,TRBD2,CASSLAVSRETQYF,TGTGCCAGCAGCCTAGCGGTTTCTCGAGAGACCCAGTACTTC
TRBV19,.,TRBJ2-1,.,CASSIDRGLNEQFF,TGTGCCAGTAGTATAGATCGGGGACTCAATGAGCAGTTCTTC
TRBV6-5,.,TRBJ2-2,.,CASRRTATNTGELFF,TGTGCCAGCAGGAGGACAGCAACGAACACCGGGGAGCTGTTTTTT
TRBV24-1,.,TRBJ1-5,.,CAAGGAAPNQPQHF,TGTGCCGCCGGGGGGGCCGCCCCTAATCAGCCCCAGCATTTT
TRBV19,.,TRBJ2-7,.,CASSTQVYSYEQYF,TGTGCCAGTAGTACACAGGTCTACTCCTACGAGCAGTACTTC
TRBV3-1/TRBV3-2,.,TRBJ1-4,.,CASSPAGTALNEKLFF,TGTGCCAGCAGCCCGGCCGGCACGGCTCTTAATGAAAAACTGTTTTTT